This T cell receptor (beta chain) was identified in a study of response to subunit inactivated influenza vaccine. Study findings and constraints: The study's authors posited that every seasonal influenza vaccination enlists few new T cells.

Turning to this clonotype: Its antigen remains unknown.

CDR1 and CDR2 from the germline V gene are LNHDA and SQIVND (reference sequence). The germline V and J ends were trimmed by 4 bases and 6 bases, with 19 bases remaining between them. The CDR3 is 16 amino acids. TCRdb re-analysed the RT-PCR reads in MiXCR, keeping a single row per CDR3 protein. This table holds roughly 700,000 distinct CDR3 sequences, about 15% found once. This sequence originates from a man aged 50 to 60 who received an inactivated influenza vaccine. Material: PBMCs from blood, obtained 14 to 15 days before vaccination. The V call is TRBV19, the J call TRBJ2-4, with D perhaps matching TRBD1 (5 bases). Here the CDR3 reads CASSTDTFGRGNIQYF. CDR3 nucleotide sequence: TGTGCCAGTAGTACGGACACATTTGGGCGTGGAAACATTCAGTACTTC.